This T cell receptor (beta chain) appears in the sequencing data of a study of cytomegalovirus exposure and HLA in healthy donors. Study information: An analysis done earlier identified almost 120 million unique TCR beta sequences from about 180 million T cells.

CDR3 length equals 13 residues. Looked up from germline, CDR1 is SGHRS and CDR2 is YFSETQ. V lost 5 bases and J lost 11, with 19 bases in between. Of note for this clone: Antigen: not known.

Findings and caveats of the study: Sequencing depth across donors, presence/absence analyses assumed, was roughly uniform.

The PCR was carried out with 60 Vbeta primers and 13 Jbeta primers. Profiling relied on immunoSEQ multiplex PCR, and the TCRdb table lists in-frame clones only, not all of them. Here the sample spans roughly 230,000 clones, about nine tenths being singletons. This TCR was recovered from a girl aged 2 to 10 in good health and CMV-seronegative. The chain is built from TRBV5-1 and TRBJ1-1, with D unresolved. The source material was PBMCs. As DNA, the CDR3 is TGCGCCAGCAGACCCCGGCCTCAAGAGGTGGCTTTCTTT. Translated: CASRPRPQEVAFF.